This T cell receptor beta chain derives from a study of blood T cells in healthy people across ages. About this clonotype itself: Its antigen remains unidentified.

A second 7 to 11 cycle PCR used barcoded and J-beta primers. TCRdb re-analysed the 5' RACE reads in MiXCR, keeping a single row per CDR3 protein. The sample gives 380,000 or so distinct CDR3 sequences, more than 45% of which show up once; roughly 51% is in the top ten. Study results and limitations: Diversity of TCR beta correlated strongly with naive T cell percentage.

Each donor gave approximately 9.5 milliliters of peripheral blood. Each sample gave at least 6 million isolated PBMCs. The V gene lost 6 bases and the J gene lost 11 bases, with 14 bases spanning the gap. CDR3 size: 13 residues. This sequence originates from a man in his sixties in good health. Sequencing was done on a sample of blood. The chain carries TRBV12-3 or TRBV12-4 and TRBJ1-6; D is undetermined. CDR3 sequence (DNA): TGTGCCAGCAGCTCGCCGCCGCCTGCACCCCTCCACTTT. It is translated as CASSSPPPAPLHF.